This paragraph reports one T cell receptor beta chain. The record originates from a study of cytomegalovirus exposure and HLA in healthy donors. Trimming removed 5 bases from V and 5 bases from J, with 14 bases in between. The germline V gene encodes CDR1 MNHEY and CDR2 SMNVEV (reference sequence). CDR3 size: 14 residues. Amplification used 60 Vbeta primers and 13 Jbeta primers. Libraries were prepared by immunoSEQ multiplex PCR; TCRdb keeps only in-frame clonotypes and omits some of them. The sample has 150,000 to 200,000 clones, roughly 73% seen once. This clonotype was obtained from a man aged 18 to 29 in good health and CMV-seropositive. The sample consisted of PBMCs. This sequence joins TRBV27 and TRBJ2-3; D gene ambiguous. In DNA, the CDR3 is TGTGCCAGCAGTATTTCCTATAGAGGAGATACGCAGTATTTT. It encodes CASSISYRGDTQYF.